The 3 T cell receptor beta chains below come from one sample, sequenced in a study of control samples from healthy donors and cancer patients. Only in-frame clones appear in the TCRdb table, and some are missing; sequencing was by immunoSEQ multiplex PCR. The repertoire consists of 40,000 to 55,000 clones, with roughly nine tenths occurring once and the leading ten covering about 1.6%. The sequencing input was PBMCs. The receptors were gathered from a man between 40 and 49 years old with colorectal cancer.

The chain joins TRBV6-5 to TRBJ1-5, with D possibly TRBD1 on 6 matching bases. The germline V and J ends were trimmed by 10 bases and 3 bases, with 10 bases remaining between them. The CDR3 consists of 12 residues. CDR1 and CDR2 from the germline V gene are MNHEY and SVGAGI. The chain's CDR3 is CATWTVNQPQHF. CDR3 nucleotides: TGTGCCACCTGGACAGTCAATCAGCCCCAGCATTTT.

This chain joins TRBV28 and TRBJ1-3; D gene ambiguous. The V end lost 2 bases, the J end lost 4 bases, and 12 bases lay between the germline ends. Germline lookup yields CDR1 MDHEN and CDR2 SYDVKM. The CDR3 spans 15 residues. Here the CDR3 DNA reads TGTGCCAGCAGTTTAGTTTCTGGGGTCGGAAACACCATATATTTT. As protein: CASSLVSGVGNTIYF.

This chain connects TRBV30 to TRBJ1-4; D remains ambiguous. V was cut by 3 bases and J by 0 bases, with 8 bases left in between. Germline CDR1 reads GTSNPN; CDR2 reads SVGIG (reference sequence). This CDR3 spans 14 amino acids. The CDR3 bases are TGTGCCTGGAGAGCAGTAACAACTAATGAAAAACTGTTTTTT. This encodes CAWRAVTTNEKLFF.